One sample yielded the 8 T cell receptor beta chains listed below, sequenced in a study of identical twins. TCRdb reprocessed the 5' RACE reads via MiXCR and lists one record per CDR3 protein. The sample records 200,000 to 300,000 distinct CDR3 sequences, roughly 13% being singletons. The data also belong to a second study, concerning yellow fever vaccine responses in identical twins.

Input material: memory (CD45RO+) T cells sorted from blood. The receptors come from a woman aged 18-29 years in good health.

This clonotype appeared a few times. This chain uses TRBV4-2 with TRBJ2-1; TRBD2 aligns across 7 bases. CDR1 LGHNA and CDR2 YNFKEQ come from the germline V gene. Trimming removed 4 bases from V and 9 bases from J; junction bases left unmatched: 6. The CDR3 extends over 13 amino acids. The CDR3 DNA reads TGTGCCAGCAGCCTAGACTTAGCGGGTGAGCAGTTCTTC. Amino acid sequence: CASSLDLAGEQFF.

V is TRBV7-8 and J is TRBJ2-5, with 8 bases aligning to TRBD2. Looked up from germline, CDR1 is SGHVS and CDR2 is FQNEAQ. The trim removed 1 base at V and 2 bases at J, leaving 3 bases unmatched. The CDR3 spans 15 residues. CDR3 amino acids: CASSLGVAGQETQYF. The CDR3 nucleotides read TGTGCCAGCAGCTTAGGGGTAGCGGGACAAGAGACCCAGTACTTC.

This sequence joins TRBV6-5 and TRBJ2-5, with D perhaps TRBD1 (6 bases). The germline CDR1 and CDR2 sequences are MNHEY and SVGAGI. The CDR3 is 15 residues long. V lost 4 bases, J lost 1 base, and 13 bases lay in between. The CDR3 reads CASSSRPTGQETQYF. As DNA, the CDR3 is TGTGCCAGCAGTTCCCGGCCGACAGGCCAAGAGACCCAGTACTTC.

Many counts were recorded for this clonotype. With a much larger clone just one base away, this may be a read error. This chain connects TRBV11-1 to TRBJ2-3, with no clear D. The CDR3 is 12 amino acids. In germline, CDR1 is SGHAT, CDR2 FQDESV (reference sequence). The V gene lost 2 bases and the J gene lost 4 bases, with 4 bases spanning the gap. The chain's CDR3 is CASSLIPDTQYF. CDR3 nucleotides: TGTGCCAGCAGCTTAATCCCAGATACGCAGTATTTT.

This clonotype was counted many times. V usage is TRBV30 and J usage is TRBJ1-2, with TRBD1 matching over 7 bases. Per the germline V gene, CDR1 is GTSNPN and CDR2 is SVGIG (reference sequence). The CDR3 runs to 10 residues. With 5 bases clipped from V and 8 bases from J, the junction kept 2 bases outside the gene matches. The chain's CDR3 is CAWAGQGYTF. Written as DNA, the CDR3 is TGTGCCTGGGCGGGACAGGGCTACACCTTC.

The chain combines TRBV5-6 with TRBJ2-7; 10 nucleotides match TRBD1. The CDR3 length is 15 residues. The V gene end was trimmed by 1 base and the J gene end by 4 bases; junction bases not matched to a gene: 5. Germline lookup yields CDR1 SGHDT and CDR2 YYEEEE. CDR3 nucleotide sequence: TGTGCCAGCAGCTTGTTTGGGACAGGGGCGTACGAGCAGTACTTC. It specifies CASSLFGTGAYEQYF.

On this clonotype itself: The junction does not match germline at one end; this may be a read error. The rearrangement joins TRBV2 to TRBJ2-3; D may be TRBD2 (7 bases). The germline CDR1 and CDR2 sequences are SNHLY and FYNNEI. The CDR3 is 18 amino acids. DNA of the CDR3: TGTGCCCGCAGTGCCCCGGGCGGGGGCTATCCCCTCACAGATACGCAGTATTTT. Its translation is CARSAPGGGYPLTDTQYF.

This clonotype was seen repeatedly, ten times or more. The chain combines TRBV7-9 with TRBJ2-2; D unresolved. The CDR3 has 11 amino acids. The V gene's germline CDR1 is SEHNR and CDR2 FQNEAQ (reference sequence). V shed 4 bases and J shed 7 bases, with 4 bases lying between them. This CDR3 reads CASSSYGELFF. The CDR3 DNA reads TGTGCCAGCAGCTCGTACGGGGAGCTGTTTTTT.